The 10 T cell receptor beta chains below come from one sample, sequenced in a study of blood T cell repertoires in COVID-19. The method was immunoSEQ multiplex PCR; TCRdb's version includes in-frame clones alone and lacks a portion of them. In the table there are about 150,000 clones, less than 90% of which are singletons. Sequences were obtained from peripheral blood. These receptors were obtained from a man aged 30 to 45 with COVID-19, enrolled during active disease.

CDR3 DNA sequence: TGTGCCAGCAGCGTAGGCGGGGGAAATCAGCCCCAGCATTTT. Translated, it gives CASSVGGGNQPQHF. This chain links TRBV9 with TRBJ1-5; possibly TRBD1 for D (5 bases). Germline V gives CDR1 SGDLS, CDR2 YYNGEE. The CDR3 consists of 14 residues. V lost 0 bases, J lost 4 bases, and 8 bases lay in between. The full variable domain, rest sourced from reference TRBV9 and TRBJ1-5, is DSGVTQTPKHLITATGQRVTLRCSPRSGDLSVYWYQQSLDQGLQFLIQYYNGEERAKGNILERFSAQQFPDLHSELNLSSLELGDSALYFCASSVGGGNQPQHFGDGTRLSIL.

The CDR3 DNA reads as TGTGCCATCAGTGTTGACAGGGGGCAAGGCTATGGCTACACCTTC. This translates into CAISVDRGQGYGYTF. The chain has TRBV10-3 and TRBJ1-2; TRBD1 agrees at 10 bases. This CDR3 region has 15 residues. CDR1 is ENHRY and CDR2 is SYGVKD in the germline V gene. V shed 4 bases, J shed 4 bases, and the junction held 6 bases outside the gene matches.

A single count supports this clone. The CDR3 DNA follows: TGTGCCAGCAGCCAAGGACTAGCGGGAAAGGGAGAGCAGTTCTTC. It is translated as CASSQGLAGKGEQFF. The chain carries TRBV3-1 (or the pseudogene TRBV3-2) and TRBJ2-1; 11 nucleotides match TRBD2. The CDR3 sequence is 15 residues long. From germline, CDR1 is LGHDT and CDR2 YNNKEL (reference sequence). V shed 1 base, J shed 10 bases, and the junction held 6 bases outside the gene matches.

V and J are TRBV18 and TRBJ1-2; 10 bases align to TRBD1. Germline V gene data show CDR1 as KGHSH and CDR2 as LQKENI. CDR3 size: 17 residues. J was trimmed by 6 bases and V by 4 bases; bases with no gene match: 14. CDR3 amino acids: CASSQFPGQGNYNGYTF. The CDR3 DNA reads as TGTGCCAGCTCACAGTTTCCGGGACAGGGGAACTATAATGGCTACACCTTC.

V usage is TRBV25-1 and J usage is TRBJ2-1, with TRBD2 matching 7 bases. Germline V CDR1 and CDR2: MGHDK, SYGVNS. The junction had 7 bases not matched to a gene; V was cut back by 1 base and J by 4 bases. CDR3 length: 16 amino acids. CDR3 residues: CASSEWASGQYNEQFF. DNA for the CDR3: TGTGCCAGCAGTGAATGGGCTAGCGGTCAATACAATGAGCAGTTCTTC. The variable domain in full, completed from reference TRBV25-1 and TRBJ2-1, reads EADIYQTPRYLVIGTGKKITLECSQTMGHDKMYWYQQDPGMELHLIHYSYGVNSTEKGDLSSESTVSRIRTEHFPLTLESARPSHTSQYLCASSEWASGQYNEQFFGPGTRLTVL.

This chain uses TRBV29-1 with TRBJ2-2; tentative D call: TRBD1 (5 bases). The germline V gene encodes CDR1 SQVTM and CDR2 ANQGSEA. There are 11 residues in the CDR3. With 8 bases removed from V and 3 bases from J, the gap between germline ends came to 7 bases. The CDR3: CSTRDTGELFF. The DNA of the CDR3 is TGCAGCACCAGGGACACCGGGGAGCTGTTTTTT.

The J gene is TRBJ2-7, the V gene TRBV3-1 (or the pseudogene TRBV3-2); 13 nucleotides match TRBD2. From germline, CDR1 is LGHDT and CDR2 YNNKEL (reference sequence). The CDR3 extends over 15 amino acids. V was clipped by 4 bases and J by 2 bases; unmatched bases: 2. CDR3 amino acids: CASSPGTSGTYEQYF. DNA for the CDR3: TGTGCCAGCAGCCCGGGGACTAGCGGGACCTACGAGCAGTACTTC.

This clone turned up a few times. The chain combines TRBV4-3 with TRBJ2-2, with 9 positions matching TRBD2. The CDR3 covers 16 residues. V shed 4 bases, J shed 4 bases, and the junction held 7 bases outside the gene matches. The germline V gene has CDR1 LGHNA and CDR2 YSLEER. The CDR3 DNA follows: TGCGCCAGCAGCCGAACAGCGGGAGGAGTCACCGGGGAGCTGTTTTTT. Its translation: CASSRTAGGVTGELFF.

The chain uses TRBV4-1 and TRBJ1-1, with 7 positions matching TRBD1. This CDR3 contains 14 residues. Germline CDR1 and CDR2: MGHRA and YSYEKL. The V gene end was trimmed by 3 bases and the J gene end by 7 bases; junction bases not matched to a gene: 8. This chain's CDR3 is CASSQVTGSGEAFF. The CDR3, as DNA: TGCGCCAGCAGCCAGGTGACAGGGTCGGGTGAAGCTTTCTTT.

This clone was recorded only once. The V call is TRBV7-8, the J call TRBJ2-3; 10 bases map to TRBD2. The germline V gene has CDR1 SGHVS and CDR2 FQNEAQ. CDR3 length: 18 residues. V lost 5 bases, J lost 4 bases, and 15 bases stayed unmatched. CDR3 bases: TGTGCCAGCAGCCCCCGGGCTAGCGGGAGTGTCAGACCAGATACGCAGTATTTT. Translation gives CASSPRASGSVRPDTQYF. The entire variable domain, with the rest obtained from reference TRBV7-8 and TRBJ2-3, is as follows: GAGVSQSPRYKVAKRGQDVALRCDPISGHVSLFWYQQALGQGPEFLTYFQNEAQLDKSGLPSDRFFAERPEGSVSTLKIQRTQQEDSAVYLCASSPRASGSVRPDTQYFGPGTRLTVL.